This TCR beta chain was captured by sequencing in a study of tumor and adjacent non-tumor tissue in lung cancer. Whole-study context: Each sample yielded roughly 4.2 million productive TCRbeta reads on average. Overall study findings and caveats: Compared with tumor, normal lung showed significantly lower TCR diversity. Higher tumor TCR diversity was associated with shorter survival.

This clonotype showed up many times. Antigen: not known. The template was RNA from unsorted bulk tissue. Distant lung tissue was collected more than 3 cm away from the tumor edge. Three rounds of nested PCR, following a modified ARM-PCR protocol, produced the TCRbeta library. TCRdb processed the multiplex PCR reads anew with MiXCR; each CDR3 protein has one entry. The sample shows under 95,000 distinct CDR3 sequences, about 82% of them seen only once. This receptor was taken from a man aged 55 to 70 with non-small cell lung cancer. Material: distant non-tumor lung tissue.

The CDR3 spells CASSLGRGNQPQHF. In nucleotides, the CDR3 is TGTGCCAGCAGTTTAGGTAGGGGAAATCAGCCCCAGCATTTT. The chain combines TRBV12-3 or TRBV12-4 with TRBJ1-5, with D possibly TRBD1 on 5 matching bases. The CDR3 length is 14 residues. The V end lost 1 base, the J end lost 4 bases, and 8 bases lay between the germline ends.